The sequence of this T cell receptor beta chain was determined in a study of cytomegalovirus exposure and HLA in healthy donors. The study's findings and limits: V- and J-gene trimming of TCR beta was linked (in a later analysis) to a missense DCLRE1C variant. Fewer N-insertions than the approximately 680-donor mean were reportedly shown by an Asian-associated ancestry cluster in a later analysis.

Primers: 60 Vbeta forward and 13 Jbeta reverse. TCRdb's table, derived via immunoSEQ multiplex PCR, lists solely in-frame clones and lacks some. Seen here are roughly 200,000 clones, 75% to 85% observed once, and the top ten hold 3.7%. In regard to this clone: Its antigen is not identified.

The sequence was obtained from an older woman in good health and CMV-seropositive. Material: PBMCs.

In DNA form, the CDR3 reads TGCGCCAGCAGCCCGGGACAGTCCTACGAGCAGTACTTC. It translates to CASSPGQSYEQYF. The chain couples TRBV5-1 to TRBJ2-7; 7 bases fit TRBD1. The CDR3 covers 13 residues. Germline V gene data show CDR1 as SGHRS and CDR2 as YFSETQ. The V and J ends lost 4 bases and 1 base, in that order; junction bases with no gene match: 2. Filled out from reference TRBV5-1 and TRBJ2-7, the complete variable domain reads KAGVTQTPRYLIKTRGQQVTLSCSPISGHRSVSWYQQTPGQGLQFLFEYFSETQRNKGNFPGRFSGRQFSNSRSEMNVSTLELGDSALYLCASSPGQSYEQYFGPGTRLTVT.